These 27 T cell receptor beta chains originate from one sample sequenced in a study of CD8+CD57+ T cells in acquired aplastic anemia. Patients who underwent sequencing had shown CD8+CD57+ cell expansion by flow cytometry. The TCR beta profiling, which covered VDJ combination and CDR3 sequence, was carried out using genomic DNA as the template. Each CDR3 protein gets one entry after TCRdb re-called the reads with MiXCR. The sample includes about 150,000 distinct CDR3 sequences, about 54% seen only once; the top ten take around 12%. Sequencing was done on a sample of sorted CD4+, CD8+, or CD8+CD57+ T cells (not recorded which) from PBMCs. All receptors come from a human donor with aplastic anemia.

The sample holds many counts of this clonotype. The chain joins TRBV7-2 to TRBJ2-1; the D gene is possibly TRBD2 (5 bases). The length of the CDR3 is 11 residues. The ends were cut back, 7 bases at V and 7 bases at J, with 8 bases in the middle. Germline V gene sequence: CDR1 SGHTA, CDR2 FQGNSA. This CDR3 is CASNGGNEQFF. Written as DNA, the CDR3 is TGTGCCAGCAACGGAGGAAATGAGCAGTTCTTC. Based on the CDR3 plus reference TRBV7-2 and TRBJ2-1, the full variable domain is GAGVSQSPSNKVTEKGKDVELRCDPISGHTALYWYRQSLGQGLEFLIYFQGNSAPDKSGLPSDRFSAERTGGSVSTLTIQRTQQEDSAVYLCASNGGNEQFFGPGTRLTVL.

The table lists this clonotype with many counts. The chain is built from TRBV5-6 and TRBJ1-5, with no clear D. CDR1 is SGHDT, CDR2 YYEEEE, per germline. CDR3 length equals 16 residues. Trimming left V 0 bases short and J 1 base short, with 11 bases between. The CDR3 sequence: CASSLEGQVSNQPQHF. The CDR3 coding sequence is TGTGCCAGCAGCTTGGAGGGCCAAGTGAGCAATCAGCCCCAGCATTTT.

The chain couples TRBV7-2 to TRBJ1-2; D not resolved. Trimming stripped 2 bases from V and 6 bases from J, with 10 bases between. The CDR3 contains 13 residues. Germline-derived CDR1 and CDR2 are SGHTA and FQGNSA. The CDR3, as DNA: TGTGCCAGCAGCTTATTCAACCGCGATGGCTACACCTTC. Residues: CASSLFNRDGYTF.

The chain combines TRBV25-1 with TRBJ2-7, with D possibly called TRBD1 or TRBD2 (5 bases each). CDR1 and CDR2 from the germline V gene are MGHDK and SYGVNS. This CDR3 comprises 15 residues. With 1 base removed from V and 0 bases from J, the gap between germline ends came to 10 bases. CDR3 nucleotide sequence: TGTGCCAGCAGTGAATTTAAGGGGAGCTCCTACGAGCAGTACTTC. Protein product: CASSEFKGSSYEQYF.

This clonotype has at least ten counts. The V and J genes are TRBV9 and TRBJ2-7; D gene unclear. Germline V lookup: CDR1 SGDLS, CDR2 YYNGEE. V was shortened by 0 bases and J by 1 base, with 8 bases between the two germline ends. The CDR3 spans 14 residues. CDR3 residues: CASSVGASSYEQYF. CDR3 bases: TGTGCCAGCAGCGTAGGGGCCAGTTCCTACGAGCAGTACTTC.

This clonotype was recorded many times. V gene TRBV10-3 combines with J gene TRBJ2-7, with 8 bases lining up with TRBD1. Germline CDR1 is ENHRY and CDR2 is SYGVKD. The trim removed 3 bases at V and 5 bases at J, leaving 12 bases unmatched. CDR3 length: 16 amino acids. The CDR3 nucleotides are TGTGCCATCAGTGACCTGGGGCAGGGGGCGCACCACGAGCAGTACTTC. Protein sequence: CAISDLGQGAHHEQYF.

CDR3 in amino acids: CASSWGSGYGYTF. The CDR3 DNA reads as TGTGCCAGCAGTTGGGGCAGTGGATATGGCTACACCTTC. The genes are TRBV5-8 and TRBJ1-2; D perhaps matches TRBD1 (5 bases). This CDR3 is 13 amino acids long. Germline loops: CDR1 SGHTS, CDR2 YDEGEE. V was clipped by 5 bases and J by 5 bases, with 13 bases between them.

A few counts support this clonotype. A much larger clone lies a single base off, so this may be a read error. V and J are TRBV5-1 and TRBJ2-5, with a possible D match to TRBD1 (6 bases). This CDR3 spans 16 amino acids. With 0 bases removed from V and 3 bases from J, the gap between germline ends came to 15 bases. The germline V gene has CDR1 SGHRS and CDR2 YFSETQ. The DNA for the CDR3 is TGCGCCAGCAGCTTGGGCAGGGGAAGGGGTAAAGAGACCCAGTACTTC. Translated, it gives CASSLGRGRGKETQYF.

DNA of the CDR3: TGTGCCAGTAGCGGGGCAGGGGTAACGGGTCAGCCCCAGCATTTT. This codes for CASSGAGVTGQPQHF. The V and J genes are TRBV19 and TRBJ1-5; maybe TRBD1 (6 bases). Germline assignment: CDR1 LNHDA and CDR2 SQIVND (reference sequence). The CDR3 contains 15 residues. V gave up 6 bases and J gave up 6 bases, with 18 bases separating them.

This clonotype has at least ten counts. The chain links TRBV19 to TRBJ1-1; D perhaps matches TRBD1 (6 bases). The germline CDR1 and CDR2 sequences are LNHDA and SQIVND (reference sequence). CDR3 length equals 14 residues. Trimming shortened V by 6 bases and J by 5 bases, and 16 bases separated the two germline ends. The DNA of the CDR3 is TGTGCCAGTAGGAACCCAGGGGCGAGGACTGAAGCTTTCTTT. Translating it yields CASRNPGARTEAFF.

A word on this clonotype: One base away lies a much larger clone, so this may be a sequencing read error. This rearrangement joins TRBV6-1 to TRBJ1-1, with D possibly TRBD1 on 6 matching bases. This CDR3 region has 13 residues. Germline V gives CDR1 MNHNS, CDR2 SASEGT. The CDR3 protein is CASREQGGPEASF. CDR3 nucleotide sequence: TGTGCCAGCAGGGAACAGGGAGGTCCTGAAGCTTCCTTT.

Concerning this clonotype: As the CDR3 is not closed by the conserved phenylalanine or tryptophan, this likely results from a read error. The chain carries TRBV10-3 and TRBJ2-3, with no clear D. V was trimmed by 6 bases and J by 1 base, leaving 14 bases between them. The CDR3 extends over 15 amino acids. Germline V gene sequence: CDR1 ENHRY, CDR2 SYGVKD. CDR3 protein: CAIRLGREGTDTQYI. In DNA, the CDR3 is TGTGCCATCAGACTGGGCCGCGAGGGCACAGATACGCAGTATATT.

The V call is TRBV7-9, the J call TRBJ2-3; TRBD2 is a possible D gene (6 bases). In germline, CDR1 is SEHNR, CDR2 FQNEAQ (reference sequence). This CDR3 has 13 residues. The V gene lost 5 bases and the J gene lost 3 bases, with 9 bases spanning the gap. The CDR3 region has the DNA TGTGCCAGCAGCGGGGGGAGAACAGATACGCAGTATTTT. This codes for CASSGGRTDTQYF.

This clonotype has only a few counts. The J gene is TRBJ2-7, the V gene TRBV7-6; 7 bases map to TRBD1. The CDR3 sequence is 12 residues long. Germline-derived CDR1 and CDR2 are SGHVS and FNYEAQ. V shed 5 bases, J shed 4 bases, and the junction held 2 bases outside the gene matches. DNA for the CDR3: TGTGCCAGCAGCGTGACAGGGTACGAGCAGTACTTC. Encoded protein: CASSVTGYEQYF.

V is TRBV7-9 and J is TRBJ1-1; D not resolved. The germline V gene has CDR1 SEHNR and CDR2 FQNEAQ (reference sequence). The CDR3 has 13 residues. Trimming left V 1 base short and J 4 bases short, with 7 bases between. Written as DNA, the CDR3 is TGTGCCAGCAGCTTAGATGGTGGCACTGAAGCTTTCTTT. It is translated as CASSLDGGTEAFF.

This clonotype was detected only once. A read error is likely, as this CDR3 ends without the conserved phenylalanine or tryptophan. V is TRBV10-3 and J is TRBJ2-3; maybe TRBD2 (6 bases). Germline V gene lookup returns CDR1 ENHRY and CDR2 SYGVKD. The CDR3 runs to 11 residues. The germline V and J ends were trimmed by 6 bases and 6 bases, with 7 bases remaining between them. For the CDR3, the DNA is TGTGCCATCAGCAGCGGGGATACGCAGTATGTT. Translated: CAISSGDTQYV.

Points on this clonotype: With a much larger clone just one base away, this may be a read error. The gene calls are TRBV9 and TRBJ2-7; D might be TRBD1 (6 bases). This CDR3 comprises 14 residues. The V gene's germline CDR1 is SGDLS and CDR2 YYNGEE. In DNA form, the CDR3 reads TGTGCCAGCGGCGTAGTGGCAGGGGACTACGAGCAGTACTTC. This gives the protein CASGVVAGDYEQYF. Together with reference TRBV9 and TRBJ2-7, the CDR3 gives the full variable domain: DSGVTQTPKHLITATGQRVTLRCSPRSGDLSVYWYQQSLDQGLQFLIQYYNGEERAKGNILERFSAQQFPDLHSELNLSSLELGDSALYFCASGVVAGDYEQYFGPGTRLTVT.

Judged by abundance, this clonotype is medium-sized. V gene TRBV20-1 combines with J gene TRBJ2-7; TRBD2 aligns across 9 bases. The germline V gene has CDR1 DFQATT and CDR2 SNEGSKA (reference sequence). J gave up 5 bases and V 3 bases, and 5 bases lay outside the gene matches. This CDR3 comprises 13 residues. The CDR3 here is CSARNLAGNEQYF. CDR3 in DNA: TGCAGTGCTAGGAATCTAGCGGGGAACGAGCAGTACTTC.

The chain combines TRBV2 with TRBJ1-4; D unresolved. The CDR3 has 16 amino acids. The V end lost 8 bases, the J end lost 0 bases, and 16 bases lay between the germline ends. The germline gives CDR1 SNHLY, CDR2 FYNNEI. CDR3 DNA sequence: TGTGCCAGCGATGACCACGGTGCGGCAACTAATGAAAAACTGTTTTTT. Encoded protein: CASDDHGAATNEKLFF.

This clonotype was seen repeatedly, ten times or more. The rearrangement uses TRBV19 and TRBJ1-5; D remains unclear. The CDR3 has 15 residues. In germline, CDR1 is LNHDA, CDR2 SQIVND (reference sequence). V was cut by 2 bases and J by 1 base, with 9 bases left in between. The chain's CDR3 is CASSIIQKSNQPQHF. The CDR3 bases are TGTGCCAGTAGTATAATCCAGAAGAGCAATCAGCCCCAGCATTTT.

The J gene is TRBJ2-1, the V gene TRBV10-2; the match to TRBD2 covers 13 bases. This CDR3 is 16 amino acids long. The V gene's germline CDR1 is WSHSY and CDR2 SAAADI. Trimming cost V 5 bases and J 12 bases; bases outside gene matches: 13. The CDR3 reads CASSLGTSGTSLSQFF. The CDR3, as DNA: TGCGCCAGCAGTCTTGGGACTAGCGGGACCTCTTTATCGCAGTTCTTC.

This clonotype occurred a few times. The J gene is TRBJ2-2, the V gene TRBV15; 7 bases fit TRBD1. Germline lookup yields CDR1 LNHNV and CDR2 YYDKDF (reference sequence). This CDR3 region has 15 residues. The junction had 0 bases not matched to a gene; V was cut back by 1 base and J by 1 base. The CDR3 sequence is CATSRGTGNTGELFF. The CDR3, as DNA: TGTGCCACCAGCAGAGGGACAGGGAACACCGGGGAGCTGTTTTTT.

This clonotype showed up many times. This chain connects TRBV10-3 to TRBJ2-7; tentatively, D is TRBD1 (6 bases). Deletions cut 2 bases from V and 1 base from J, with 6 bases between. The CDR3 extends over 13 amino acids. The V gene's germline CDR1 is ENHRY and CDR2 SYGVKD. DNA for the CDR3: TGTGCCATCAGTGAGGGACAGTCCTACGAGCAGTACTTC. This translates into CAISEGQSYEQYF.

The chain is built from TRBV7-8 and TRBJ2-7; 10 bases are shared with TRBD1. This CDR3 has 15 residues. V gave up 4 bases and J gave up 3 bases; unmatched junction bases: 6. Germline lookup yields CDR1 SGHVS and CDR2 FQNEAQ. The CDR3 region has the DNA TGTGCCAGCAGCTCAACCGGGACAGGGGACTACGAGCAGTACTTC. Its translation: CASSSTGTGDYEQYF.

The DNA for the CDR3 is TGTGCCACCAGCAGAGATCGATCGGCTTATAGCAATCAGCCCCAGCATTTT. Protein sequence: CATSRDRSAYSNQPQHF. The rearrangement joins TRBV15 to TRBJ1-5; no reliable D call. Germline V gives CDR1 LNHNV, CDR2 YYDKDF (reference sequence). V dropped 0 bases and J dropped 0 bases, with 12 bases sitting between them. CDR3 length equals 17 residues.

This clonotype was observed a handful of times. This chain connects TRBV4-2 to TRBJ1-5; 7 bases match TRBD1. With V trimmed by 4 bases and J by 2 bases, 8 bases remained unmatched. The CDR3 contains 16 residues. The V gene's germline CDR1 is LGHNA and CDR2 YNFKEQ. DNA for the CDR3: TGTGCCAGCAGCCCAAAACCCACAGGGGGCAATCAGCCCCAGCATTTT. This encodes CASSPKPTGGNQPQHF.

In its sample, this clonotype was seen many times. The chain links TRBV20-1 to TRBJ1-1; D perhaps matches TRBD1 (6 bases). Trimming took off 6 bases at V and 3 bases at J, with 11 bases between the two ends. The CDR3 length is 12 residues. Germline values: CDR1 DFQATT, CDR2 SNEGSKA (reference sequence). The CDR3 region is CSAGGQDTEAFF. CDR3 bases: TGCAGTGCCGGGGGGCAGGACACTGAAGCTTTCTTT.